Each of the 2 T cell receptor beta chains below was sequenced from the same sample in a study of vaccination and CD4 T cells after COVID-19. Specified treatment: approximately nine-day PBMC culture with coronavirus spike peptide pools or control peptides (ViraFEST assay). For these receptors, no antigen is known. An Oncomine TCR Beta short-read assay was used to sequence the DNA from cultured CD4+ T cells. TCRdb ran MiXCR on the PCR reads and lists one entry per CDR3 protein. This sample has 16,000 or so distinct CDR3 sequences; approximately 45% occur once, and the top ten carry about 7%. The input for sequencing was CD4+ T cells from blood, cultured in vitro, taken after SARS-CoV-2 vaccination. These receptors all stem from a human donor who had recovered from COVID-19.

V gene TRBV11-2 combines with J gene TRBJ1-6, with TRBD1 as a possible D gene (5 bases). V was clipped by 5 bases and J by 13 bases, with 21 bases between them. This CDR3 has 15 amino acids. From germline, CDR1 is SGHAT and CDR2 FQNNGV. The CDR3 nucleotides read TGTGCCAGCAGCCTATCGGACGGGGGAATAGGCCCCCTCCACTTT. This translates into CASSLSDGGIGPLHF.

The CDR3 DNA is TGTGCCAGCAGTGAAGGGGCTAGCGGGAGTTACGAGCAGTACTTC. Translated, it gives CASSEGASGSYEQYF. The rearrangement links TRBV6-1 to TRBJ2-7, with TRBD2 identical over 10 bases. This CDR3 is 15 amino acids long. V was clipped by 1 base and J by 4 bases; unmatched bases: 4. The germline CDR1 and CDR2 sequences are MNHNS and SASEGT.